The source of this T cell receptor (beta chain) is a study of PD-L1 blockade in urothelial cancer. About the research overall: About 85% of the roughly 30 patients comprised males who had bladder-origin urothelial cancer. Before enrollment, 0 to 3 chemotherapy regimens had been given to patients. Among blood samples, the median T cell count was some 150,000.

The assay was immunoSEQ multiplex PCR, and TCRdb's table has in-frame clones only and misses some. The sample includes about 72,000 clones, roughly 90% seen only once; the top ten take 4.5%. Germline V CDR1 and CDR2: LGHNT, FRNRAP. V was cut by 1 base and J by 2 bases, with 7 bases left in between. This CDR3 contains 14 residues. Notes on the study in general: When measured at 3 weeks, tumor-associated blood clones expanded more in durable-benefit patients.

As regards this clone: The antigen remains undetermined.

Time point described: pretreatment peripheral blood. The chain joins TRBV12-5 to TRBJ2-3; no firm D call. Sample: PBMCs, taken around atezolizumab (anti-PD-L1) treatment. This TCR came from a man in his sixties or seventies with urothelial cancer. The CDR3 sequence: CASGLDRITDTQYF. In nucleotides, the CDR3 is TGTGCTAGTGGTTTGGACAGAATCACAGATACGCAGTATTTT.